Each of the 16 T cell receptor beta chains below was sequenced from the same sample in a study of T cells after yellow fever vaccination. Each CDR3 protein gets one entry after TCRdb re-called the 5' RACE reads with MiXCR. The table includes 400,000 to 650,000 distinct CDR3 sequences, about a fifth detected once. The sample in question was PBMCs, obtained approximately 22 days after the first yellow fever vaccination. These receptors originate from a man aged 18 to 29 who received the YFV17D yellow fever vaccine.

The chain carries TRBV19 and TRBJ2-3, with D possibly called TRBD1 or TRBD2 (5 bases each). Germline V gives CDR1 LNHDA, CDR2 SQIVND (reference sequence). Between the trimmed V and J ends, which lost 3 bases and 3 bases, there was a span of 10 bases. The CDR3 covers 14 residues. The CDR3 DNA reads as TGTGCCAGTAGTATGCTCGGGGCGACAGATACGCAGTATTTT. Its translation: CASSMLGATDTQYF.

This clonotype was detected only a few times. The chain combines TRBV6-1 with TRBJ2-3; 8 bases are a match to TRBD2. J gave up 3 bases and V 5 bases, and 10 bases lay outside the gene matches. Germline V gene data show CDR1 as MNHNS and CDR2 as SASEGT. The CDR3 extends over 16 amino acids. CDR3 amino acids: CASSPHHLAGTDTQYF. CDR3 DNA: TGTGCCAGCAGTCCCCACCACTTAGCGGGGACAGATACGCAGTATTTT.

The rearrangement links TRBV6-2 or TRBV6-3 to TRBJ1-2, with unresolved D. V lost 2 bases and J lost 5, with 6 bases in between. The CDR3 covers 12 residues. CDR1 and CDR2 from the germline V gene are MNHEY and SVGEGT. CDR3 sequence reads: CASSYREYGYTF. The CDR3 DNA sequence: TGTGCCAGCAGTTACCGGGAATATGGCTACACCTTC.

Written as DNA, the CDR3 is TGCGCCAGCAGCTTGGGGAGTGGGGCGCGGGATGAAAAACTGTTTTTT. Residues: CASSLGSGARDEKLFF. The chain carries TRBV5-1 and TRBJ1-4; weak D call: TRBD1 (5 bases). The CDR3 spans 16 residues. Germline V gives CDR1 SGHRS, CDR2 YFSETQ. Trimming removed 0 bases from V and 6 bases from J, with 15 bases in between. Supplemented by reference TRBV5-1 and TRBJ1-4, the full variable domain reads KAGVTQTPRYLIKTRGQQVTLSCSPISGHRSVSWYQQTPGQGLQFLFEYFSETQRNKGNFPGRFSGRQFSNSRSEMNVSTLELGDSALYLCASSLGSGARDEKLFFGSGTQLSVL.

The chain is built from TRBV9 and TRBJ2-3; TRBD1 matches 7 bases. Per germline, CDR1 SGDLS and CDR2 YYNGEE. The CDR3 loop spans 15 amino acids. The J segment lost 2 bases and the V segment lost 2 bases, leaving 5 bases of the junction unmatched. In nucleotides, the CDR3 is TGTGCCAGCAGCGTTACAGGGGCATACACAGATACGCAGTATTTT. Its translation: CASSVTGAYTDTQYF.

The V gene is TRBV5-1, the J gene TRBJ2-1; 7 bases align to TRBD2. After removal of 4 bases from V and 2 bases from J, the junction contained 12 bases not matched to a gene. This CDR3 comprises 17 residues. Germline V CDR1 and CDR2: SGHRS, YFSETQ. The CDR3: CASSLWASGRAYNEQFF. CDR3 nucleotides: TGCGCCAGCAGCCTTTGGGCTAGCGGCCGCGCCTACAATGAGCAGTTCTTC.

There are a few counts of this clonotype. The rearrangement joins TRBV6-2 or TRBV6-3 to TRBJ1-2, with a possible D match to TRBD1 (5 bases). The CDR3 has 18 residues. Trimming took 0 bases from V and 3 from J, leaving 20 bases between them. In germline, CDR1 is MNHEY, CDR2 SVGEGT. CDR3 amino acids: CASSYSMSPGQGDYGYTF. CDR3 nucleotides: TGTGCCAGCAGTTACTCGATGTCGCCAGGACAAGGCGACTATGGCTACACCTTC.

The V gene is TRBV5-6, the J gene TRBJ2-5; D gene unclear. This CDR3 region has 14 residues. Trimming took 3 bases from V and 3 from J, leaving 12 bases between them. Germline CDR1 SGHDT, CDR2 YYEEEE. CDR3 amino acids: CASSYRHPEETQYF. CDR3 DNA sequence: TGTGCCAGCAGCTATAGACACCCCGAAGAGACCCAGTACTTC.

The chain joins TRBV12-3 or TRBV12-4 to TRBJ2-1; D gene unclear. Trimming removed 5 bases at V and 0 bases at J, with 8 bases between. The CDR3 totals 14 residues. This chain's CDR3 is CASSQQSSYNEQFF. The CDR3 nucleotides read TGTGCCAGCAGTCAACAGAGCTCCTACAATGAGCAGTTCTTC.

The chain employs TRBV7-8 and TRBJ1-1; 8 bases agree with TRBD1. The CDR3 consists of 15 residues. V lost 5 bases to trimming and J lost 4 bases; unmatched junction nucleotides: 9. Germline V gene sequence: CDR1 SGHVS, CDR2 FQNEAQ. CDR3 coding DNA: TGTGCCAGCAGCCCGGGGACAGGTAGTGGCACTGAAGCTTTCTTT. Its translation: CASSPGTGSGTEAFF.

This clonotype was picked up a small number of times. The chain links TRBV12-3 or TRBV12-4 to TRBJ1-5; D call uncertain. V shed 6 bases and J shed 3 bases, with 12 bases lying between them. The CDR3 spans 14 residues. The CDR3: CASRRPGTNQPQHF. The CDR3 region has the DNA TGTGCCAGCAGACGCCCGGGCACCAATCAGCCCCAGCATTTT.

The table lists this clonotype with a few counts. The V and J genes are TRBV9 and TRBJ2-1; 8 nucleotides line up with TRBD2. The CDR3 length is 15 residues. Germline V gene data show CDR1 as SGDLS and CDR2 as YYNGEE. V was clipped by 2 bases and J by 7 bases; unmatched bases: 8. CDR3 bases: TGTGCCAGCAGCGTGGACGGGGGGGCGTCTAATGAGCAGTTCTTC. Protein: CASSVDGGASNEQFF.

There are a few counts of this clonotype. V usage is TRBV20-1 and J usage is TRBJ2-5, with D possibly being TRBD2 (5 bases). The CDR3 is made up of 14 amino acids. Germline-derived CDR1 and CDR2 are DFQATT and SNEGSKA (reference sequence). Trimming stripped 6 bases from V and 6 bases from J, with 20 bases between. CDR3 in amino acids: CSARGGPNSQTQYF. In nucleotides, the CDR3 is TGCAGTGCCCGAGGAGGACCCAACTCTCAGACCCAGTACTTC.

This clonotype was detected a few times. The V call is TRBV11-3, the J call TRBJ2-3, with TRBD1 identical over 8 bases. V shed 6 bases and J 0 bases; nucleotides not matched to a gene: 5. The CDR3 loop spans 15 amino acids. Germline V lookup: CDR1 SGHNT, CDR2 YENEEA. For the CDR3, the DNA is TGTGCCAGCAGTACAGGGGGAGCTAGCACAGATACGCAGTATTTT. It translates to CASSTGGASTDTQYF.

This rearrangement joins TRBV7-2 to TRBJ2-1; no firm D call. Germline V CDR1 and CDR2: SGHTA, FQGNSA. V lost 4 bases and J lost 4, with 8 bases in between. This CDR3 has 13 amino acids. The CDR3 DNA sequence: TGTGCCAGCAGCTCGCGCCAATACAATGAGCAGTTCTTC. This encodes CASSSRQYNEQFF.

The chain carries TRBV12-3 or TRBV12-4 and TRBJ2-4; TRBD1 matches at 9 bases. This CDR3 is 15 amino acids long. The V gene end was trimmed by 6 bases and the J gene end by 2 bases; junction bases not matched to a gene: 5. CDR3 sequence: CASSRQGGTKNIQYF. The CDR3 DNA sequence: TGTGCCAGCAGCCGACAGGGGGGGACCAAAAACATTCAGTACTTC.